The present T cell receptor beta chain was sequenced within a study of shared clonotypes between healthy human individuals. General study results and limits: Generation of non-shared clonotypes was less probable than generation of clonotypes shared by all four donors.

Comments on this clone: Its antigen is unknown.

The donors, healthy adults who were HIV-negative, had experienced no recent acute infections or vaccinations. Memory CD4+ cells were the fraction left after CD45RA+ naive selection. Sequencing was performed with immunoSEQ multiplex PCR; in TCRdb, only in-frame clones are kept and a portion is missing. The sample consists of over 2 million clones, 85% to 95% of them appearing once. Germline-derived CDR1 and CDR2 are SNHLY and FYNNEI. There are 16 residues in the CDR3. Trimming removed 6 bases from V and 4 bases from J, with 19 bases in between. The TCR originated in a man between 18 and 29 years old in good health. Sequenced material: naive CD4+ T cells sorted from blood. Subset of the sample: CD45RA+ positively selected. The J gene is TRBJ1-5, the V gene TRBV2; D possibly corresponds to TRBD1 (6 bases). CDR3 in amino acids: CASRSRTDLSNQPQHF. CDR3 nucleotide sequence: TGTGCCAGCAGATCGAGGACAGACCTTTCAAATCAGCCCCAGCATTTT.